These 2 T cell receptor beta chains came from one sample sequenced in a study of shared clonotypes between healthy human individuals. Assay: immunoSEQ multiplex PCR; the TCRdb copy retains only in-frame clones and omits some. Here the sample spans about half a million clones, 70% to 85% being singletons. Sequenced material: PBMCs. Receptors originate from a woman aged 40-49 years in good health. Some clones in this sample may be carry-over from other donors' samples.

A word on this clone: The junction does not match germline at one end; this may be a read error. The chain employs TRBV5-8 and TRBJ2-7; 9 bases fit TRBD1. The germline V gene encodes CDR1 SGHTS and CDR2 YDEGEE. This CDR3 is built from 11 residues. The CDR3 sequence: CASSLWDRVFF. CDR3 in DNA: TGTGCCAGCAGCTTGTGGGACAGGGTATTCTTC. Filled out from reference TRBV5-8 and TRBJ2-7, the complete variable domain reads EAGVTQSPTHLIKTRGQQATLRCSPISGHTSVYWYQQALGLGLQFLLWYDEGEERNRGNFPPRFSGRQFPNYSSELNVNALELEDSALYLCASSLWDRVFFGPGTRLTVT.

The V and J genes are TRBV9 and TRBJ2-1; 7 nucleotides align to TRBD1. The CDR3 runs to 15 residues. V shed 3 bases, J shed 3 bases, and the junction held 6 bases outside the gene matches. CDR1 SGDLS and CDR2 YYNGEE come from the germline V gene. CDR3 sequence (DNA): TGTGCCAGCAGCGCCACAACAGGGGTCTACAATGAGCAGTTCTTC. It is translated as CASSATTGVYNEQFF.